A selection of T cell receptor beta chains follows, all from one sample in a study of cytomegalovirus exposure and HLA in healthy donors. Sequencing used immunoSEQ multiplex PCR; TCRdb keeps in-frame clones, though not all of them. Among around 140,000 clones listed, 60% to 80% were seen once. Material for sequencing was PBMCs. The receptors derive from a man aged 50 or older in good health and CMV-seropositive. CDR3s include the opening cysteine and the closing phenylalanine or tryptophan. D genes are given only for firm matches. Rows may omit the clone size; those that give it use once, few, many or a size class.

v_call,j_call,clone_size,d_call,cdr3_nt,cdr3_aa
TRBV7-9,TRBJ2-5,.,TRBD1,TGTGCCAGCATTCGGGACAGCCTGGGGGAGACCCAGTACTTC,CASIRDSLGETQYF
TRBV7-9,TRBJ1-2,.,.,TGTGCCAGCAGCTCGACTTGGACAGATCCCTCCTATGGCTACACCTTC,CASSSTWTDPSYGYTF
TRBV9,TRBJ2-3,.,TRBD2,TGTGCCAGCAGCGTAGGTAGGACTAGCGGCACAGATACGCAGTATTTT,CASSVGRTSGTDTQYF
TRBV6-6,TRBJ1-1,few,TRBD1,TGTGCCAGCAGTTACTTCCGGGACAGCCCGAACACTGAAGCTTTCTTT,CASSYFRDSPNTEAFF
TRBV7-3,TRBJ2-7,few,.,TGTGCCAGCAGCACCCTATGGGGCAGTCCCTACGAGCAGTACTTC,CASSTLWGSPYEQYF
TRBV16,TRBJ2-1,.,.,TGTGCCAGCAGCCAATACGGGAGCCCCTACAATGAGCAGTTCTTC,CASSQYGSPYNEQFF
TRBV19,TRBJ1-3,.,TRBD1,TGTGCCAGTAGTATGGGACAGGGCGTATATTTT,CASSMGQGVYF
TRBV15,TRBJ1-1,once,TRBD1,TGTGCCACCAGCAGACACAGGGGAACAGGGGGCACTGAAGCTTTCTTT,CATSRHRGTGGTEAFF
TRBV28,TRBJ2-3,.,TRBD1,TGTGCCAGCAGTTTTTCCTCCTTACAGGGGTCTAGCACAGATACGCAGTATTTT,CASSFSSLQGSSTDTQYF
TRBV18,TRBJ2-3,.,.,TGTGCCAGCTCACCACAGTCGCGTCGGGATACGCAGTATTTT,CASSPQSRRDTQYF
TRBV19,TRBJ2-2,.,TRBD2,TGTGCCAGTAGTAGCAGACTAGCGGGTATGATTTCGAACACCGGGGAGCTGTTTTTT,CASSSRLAGMISNTGELFF
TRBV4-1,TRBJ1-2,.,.,TGTGCCAGCAGCCTACCCTCCGACAGCCCGAACTATGGCTACACCTTC,CASSLPSDSPNYGYTF
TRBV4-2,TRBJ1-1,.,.,TGTGCCAGCAGCCAGCCCGGTCCTTACACTGAAGCTTTCTTT,CASSQPGPYTEAFF
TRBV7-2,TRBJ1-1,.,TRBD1,TGTGCCAGCAGCTCCAGGGGGTTCGGCACTGAAGCTTTCTTT,CASSSRGFGTEAFF
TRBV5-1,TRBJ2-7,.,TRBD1,TGCGCCAGCAGCTTGGACAGGGGGCGCACCGAGCAGTACTTC,CASSLDRGRTEQYF
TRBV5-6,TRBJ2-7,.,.,TGTGCCAGCAGTCGGACAGTACTAACCTACGAGCAGTACTTC,CASSRTVLTYEQYF
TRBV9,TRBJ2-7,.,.,TGTGCCAGCAGCGTAGACCTAGATCAGGGGCACGAGCAGTACTTC,CASSVDLDQGHEQYF
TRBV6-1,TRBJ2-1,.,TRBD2,TGTGCCAGCAGCCCGGGACTATCCAATGAGCAGTTCTTC,CASSPGLSNEQFF
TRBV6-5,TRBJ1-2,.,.,TGTGCCAGCAGTTACGGTCAGGGGTTCTATGGCTACACCTTC,CASSYGQGFYGYTF
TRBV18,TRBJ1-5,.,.,TGTGCCAGCTCACCACTTAGAAAGGACAGCAATAGCAATCAGCCCCAGCATTTT,CASSPLRKDSNSNQPQHF
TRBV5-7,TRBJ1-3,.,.,TGTGCCAGCAGCTTGTGGGGGAGGACTGGAAACACCATATATTTT,CASSLWGRTGNTIYF
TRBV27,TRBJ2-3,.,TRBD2,TGTGCCAGCAGTTCTAGCGGGAGGGCCTTATTT,CASSSSGRALF
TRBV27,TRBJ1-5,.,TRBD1,TGTGCCAGCAGTCACAGGGGCGGGAATCAGCCCCAGCATTTT,CASSHRGGNQPQHF
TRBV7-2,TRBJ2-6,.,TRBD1,TGTGCCAGCAGCTCCGGGACAGGGGTCACTGGGGCCAACGTCCTGACTTTC,CASSSGTGVTGANVLTF
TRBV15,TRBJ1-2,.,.,TGTGCCACCAGCAGGGGCGGTGGCCTAGGGGGTTATGGCTACACCTTC,CATSRGGGLGGYGYTF
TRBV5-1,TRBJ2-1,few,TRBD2,TGCGCCAGCACCTCCGGGACTAGCGGCTACAATGAGCAGTTCTTC,CASTSGTSGYNEQFF
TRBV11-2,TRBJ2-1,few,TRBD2,TGTGCCAGCAGCTTGGGACTAACCCCGCCCTACAATGAGCAGTTCTTC,CASSLGLTPPYNEQFF
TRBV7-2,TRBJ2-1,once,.,TGTGCCAGCAGCTTAGAACTGATCCTAAATGAGCAGTTCTTC,CASSLELILNEQFF
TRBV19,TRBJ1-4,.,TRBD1,TGTGCCAGTAGTATCCCCCGGACAGGCCGAAATGAAAAACTGTTTTTT,CASSIPRTGRNEKLFF
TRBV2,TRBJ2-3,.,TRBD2,TGTGCCAGCAGGGGGACTAGCGTCGGCACAGATACGCAGTATTTT,CASRGTSVGTDTQYF
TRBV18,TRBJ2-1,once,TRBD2,TGTGCCAGCTCCCCTAGCGGACTTGAACGGAATGAGCAGTTCTTC,CASSPSGLERNEQFF
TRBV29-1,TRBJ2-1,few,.,TGCAGCGTTGAAATCTCGACAGGTCTGACCTACAATGAGCAGTTCTTC,CSVEISTGLTYNEQFF
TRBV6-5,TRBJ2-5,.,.,TGTGCCCCCTTGGAGGAGACCCAGTACTTC,CAPLEETQYF
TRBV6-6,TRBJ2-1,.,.,TGTGCCAGCACAGGATCCTCCTACAATGAGCAGTTCTTC,CASTGSSYNEQFF
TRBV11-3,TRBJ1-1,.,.,TGTGCCAGCAGCTTAACAGGAACCAACACTGAAGCTTTCTTT,CASSLTGTNTEAFF
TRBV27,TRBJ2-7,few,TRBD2,TGTGCCAGCAGTGCCCGCGGGGGAGCCTACGAGCAGTACTTC,CASSARGGAYEQYF
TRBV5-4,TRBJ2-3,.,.,TGTGCCAGCAGCTTGGAGGGACCACGGGGGGATACGCAGTATTTT,CASSLEGPRGDTQYF
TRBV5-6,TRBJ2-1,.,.,TGTGCCAGCAGCGTGGACTTTTACAATGAGCAGTTCTTC,CASSVDFYNEQFF
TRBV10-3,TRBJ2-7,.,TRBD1,TGTGCCATCAGTGGACCGACAGGGGGTTTCGAGCAGTACTTC,CAISGPTGGFEQYF
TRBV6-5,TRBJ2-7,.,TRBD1,TGTGCCAGCAGTTACGGGACAGGGAACTACGAGCAGTACTTC,CASSYGTGNYEQYF
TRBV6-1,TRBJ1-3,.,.,TGTGCCAGCAGTGAGGCCTGGGCAGGGGACAACACCATATATTTT,CASSEAWAGDNTIYF
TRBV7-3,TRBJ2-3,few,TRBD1,TGTGCCAGCAGCTTGACAGGGGATACGCAGTATTTT,CASSLTGDTQYF
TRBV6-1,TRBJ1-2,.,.,TGTGCCAGCAGTGTAGACAGCTATGGCTACACCTTC,CASSVDSYGYTF
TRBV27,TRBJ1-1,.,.,TGTGCCAGCAGTTGGGGGGGCAGAAACACTGAAGCTTTCTTT,CASSWGGRNTEAFF
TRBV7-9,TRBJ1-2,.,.,TGTGCCAGCAGCTCAGCGGGACAAATGAGCTATGGCTACACCTTC,CASSSAGQMSYGYTF
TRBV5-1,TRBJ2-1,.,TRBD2,TGCGCCAGCAGCTCCTCGGCGGGAGTATATAATGAGCAGTTCTTC,CASSSSAGVYNEQFF
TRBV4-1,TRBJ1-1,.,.,TGCGCCAGCAGCCAAGACCAGGTCTTGAACACTGAAGCTTTCTTT,CASSQDQVLNTEAFF
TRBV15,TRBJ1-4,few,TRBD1,TGTGCCACCAGCAGAGCACAGGGGGCAACTAATGAAAAACTGTTTTTT,CATSRAQGATNEKLFF
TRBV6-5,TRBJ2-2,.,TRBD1,TGTGCCAGCAGTTACGGAAGACAGGGTGCCGGGGAGCTGTTTTTT,CASSYGRQGAGELFF
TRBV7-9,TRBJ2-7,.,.,TGTGCCAGCAGCCTCGGACAGCCCTACGAGCAGTACTTC,CASSLGQPYEQYF
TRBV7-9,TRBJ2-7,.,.,TGTGCCAGCAGCTTATCGGTTCGTGACAGTTCGGCCTACGAGCAGTACTTC,CASSLSVRDSSAYEQYF
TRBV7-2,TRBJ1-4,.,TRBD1,TGTGCCAGCAGCTTAGGACAGGGGGTTGAAGAAAAACTGTTTTTT,CASSLGQGVEEKLFF
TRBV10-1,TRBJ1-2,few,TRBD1,TGCGCCAGCAGTCCGGGACAGGGTGTCTATGGCTACACCTTC,CASSPGQGVYGYTF
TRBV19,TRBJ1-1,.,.,TGTGCCAGTAGTATACGGGTAGGCAGGGGGAACACTGAAGCTTTCTTT,CASSIRVGRGNTEAFF
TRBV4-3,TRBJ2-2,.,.,TGCGCCAGCAGCCAAGAGGGTCGGGGTACCGGGGAGCTGTTTTTT,CASSQEGRGTGELFF
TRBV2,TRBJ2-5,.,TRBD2,TGTGCCAGCAGTTTGAGCGGGAGGGCCGCTGAGACCCAGTACTTC,CASSLSGRAAETQYF
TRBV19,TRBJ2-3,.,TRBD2,TGTGCCAGCTCCTCCTGGACTAGCAGATACACAGATACGCAGTATTTT,CASSSWTSRYTDTQYF
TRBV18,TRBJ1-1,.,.,TGTGCCAGCTCCCGAGGGGGCACTGAAGCTTTCTTT,CASSRGGTEAFF
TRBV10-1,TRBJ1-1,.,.,TGCGCCAGCAAAGGGCAGGGGACGAACACTGAAGCTTTCTTT,CASKGQGTNTEAFF
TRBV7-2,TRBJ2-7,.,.,TGTGCCAGCAGCTTTGATAACAGTTACTACGAGCAGTACTTC,CASSFDNSYYEQYF